Listed below are T cell receptor beta chains from one sample, sequenced in a study of Graves' ophthalmopathy and Graves' hyperthyroidism. TCRdb passed the multiplex PCR reads through MiXCR, listing each CDR3 protein once. The repertoire consists of hundreds of thousands of distinct CDR3 sequences, with 22% occurring once and the leading ten covering more than 5.5%. Sequenced input: peripheral blood. The origin of the receptors is a young woman with stable Graves' hyperthyroidism. Some clones in this sample may be carry-over from other donors' samples. CDR3s include the opening cysteine and the closing phenylalanine or tryptophan. The D gene is left open where the match is weak. Part of the rows lack a size; the others show once, few, many or a class for expanded clones.

>many|13|TRBV19|.|TRBJ1-2
TGTGCCAGTAGTATTGACGGTCGCTATGGCTACACCTTC
CASSIDGRYGYTF
>few|14|TRBV5-5|.|TRBJ1-4
TGTGCCAGCAGAGGGTATGCAACTAATGAAAAACTGTTTTTT
CASRGYATNEKLFF
>many|17|TRBV25-1|.|TRBJ2-7
TGTGCCAGCAGTTCCTCGAACCGGGACAAGAGCTCCTACGAGCAGTACTTC
CASSSSNRDKSSYEQYF
>.|13|TRBV12-3/TRBV12-4|TRBD1|TRBJ2-7
TGTGCCAGCAGAGGACAGGCCCCCTACGAGCAGTACTTC
CASRGQAPYEQYF
>many|14|TRBV7-2|.|TRBJ1-2
TGTGCCAGCAGCTTGGGACATCTAAACTATGGCTACACCTTC
CASSLGHLNYGYTF
>few|13|TRBV6-5|.|TRBJ2-5
TGTGCCAGCAGTTACTCGAGAATGGAGACCCAGTACTTC
CASSYSRMETQYF
>many|13|TRBV10-2|.|TRBJ1-1
TGCGCCAGCAATCGAGGACTGAACACTGAAGCTTTCTTT
CASNRGLNTEAFF
>.|16|TRBV7-8|.|TRBJ2-7
TGTGCCAGCAGCTTAATTAGTTTCCCCTCGGGTTACGAGCAGTACTTC
CASSLISFPSGYEQYF
>many|14|TRBV2|.|TRBJ1-1
TGTGCCGGCCTTACCGGGACACTCAACACTGAAGCTTTCTTT
CAGLTGTLNTEAFF
>few|17|TRBV7-9|TRBD1|TRBJ1-6
TGTGCCAGCAGCCTCCATCCGACAGGGGGCCATAATTCACCCCTCCACTTT
CASSLHPTGGHNSPLHF
>.|15|TRBV11-2|.|TRBJ2-5
TGTGCCAGCAGCTTATTACAGGGTTATCAAGAGACCCAGTACTTC
CASSLLQGYQETQYF
>.|14|TRBV14|.|TRBJ2-1
TGTGCCAGCAGCCAAGACCCTCCGACTAGACAGCAGTTCTTC
CASSQDPPTRQQFF
>few|15|TRBV7-2|.|TRBJ2-4
TGTGCCAGCAGCTTATCTTGGGGAAGGGAAAACATTCAGTACTTC
CASSLSWGRENIQYF
>many|12|TRBV20-1|.|TRBJ1-2
TGCAGTGCTAGACAGGCCTCCTATGGCTACACCTTC
CSARQASYGYTF
>.|18|TRBV12-3/TRBV12-4|.|TRBJ1-5
TGTGCCAGCAGTTTCCAAGGGAGGGGAATGCAGGGAAATCAGCCCCAGCATTTT
CASSFQGRGMQGNQPQHF
>.|13|TRBV19|TRBD1|TRBJ2-2
TGTGCCAGTACCTCACAGGGGGTCGGGGAGCTGTTTTTT
CASTSQGVGELFF
>few|13|TRBV30|.|TRBJ1-1
TGTGCCTGGAGTACAGGAGAATGGACTGAAGCTTTCTTT
CAWSTGEWTEAFF
>.|12|TRBV6-1|.|TRBJ1-2
TGTGCCAGCAGTGATCATGGAAGAGGCTACACCTTC
CASSDHGRGYTF
>.|16|TRBV2|TRBD2|TRBJ2-7
TGTGCCAGCAGCGCACCTAGCGGGGGACTACTTGGCGAGCAGTACTTC
CASSAPSGGLLGEQYF
>.|14|TRBV30|TRBD2|TRBJ2-7
TGTGCCTGGAGTGTACAGCGGGGGTTCGACGAGCAGTACTTC
CAWSVQRGFDEQYF
>.|13|TRBV5-1|.|TRBJ1-1
TGCGCCAGCAGCTTGAAGGGGGTGACTGAAGCTTTCTTT
CASSLKGVTEAFF
>many|13|TRBV9|.|TRBJ1-3
TGTGCCAGCGGAGGGGCGGGCGGAAACACCATATATTTT
CASGGAGGNTIYF
>.|10|TRBV2|.|TRBJ2-2
TGTGCCAGCGGGGCCGGGGAGCTGTTTTTT
CASGAGELFF
>many|13|TRBV20-1|.|TRBJ2-7
TGCAGTGGACCGCCGACAGGATCCTACGAGCAGTACTTC
CSGPPTGSYEQYF
>few|14|TRBV6-1|.|TRBJ1-1
TGTGCCAGCAGTGCGTCGTTAAGGTTCGCTGAAGCTTTCTTT
CASSASLRFAEAFF
>few|13|TRBV12-3/TRBV12-4|.|TRBJ2-7
TGTGCCAGCACCCCCCGGGACAACTACGAGCAGTACTTC
CASTPRDNYEQYF
>many|14|TRBV6-5|.|TRBJ1-2
TGTGCCAGCAGTTACACGGATACTAACTATGGCTACACCTTC
CASSYTDTNYGYTF
>few|14|TRBV5-1|TRBD2|TRBJ2-1
TGCGCCAGCAGCTTGGCGAGCGGGGTGAATGAGCAGTTCTTC
CASSLASGVNEQFF
>.|15|TRBV5-1|.|TRBJ1-2
TGCGCCAGCAGCCCGGAGGGAAGCCCGGCTTTTGGCTACACCTTC
CASSPEGSPAFGYTF
>many|16|TRBV7-2|.|TRBJ1-6
TGTGCCAGCAGCCCCCGGGCCAAGATCTATAATTCACCCCTCCACTTT
CASSPRAKIYNSPLHF
>.|16|TRBV19|TRBD2|TRBJ2-2
TGTGCCAGTACGGGGGGGCGCGCCGTTAACACCGGGGAGCTGTTTTTT
CASTGGRAVNTGELFF
>few|14|TRBV12-3/TRBV12-4|.|TRBJ1-2
TGTGCCAGCAGTGGCCTCGGGCGATCTTATGGCTACACCTTC
CASSGLGRSYGYTF